These 5 T cell receptor beta chains came from one sample sequenced in a study of blood T cell repertoires in COVID-19. Some clones are missing from TCRdb's copy, which holds only in-frame ones; the method was immunoSEQ multiplex PCR. The repertoire holds fewer than 350,000 clones, roughly 91% seen once, with under 2.5% in the top ten. The source material was PBMCs or T cells enriched from blood (not recorded which). These receptors were obtained from a woman aged 60-75 years in a cohort exposed to, infected with or recovered from COVID-19 (not recorded which).

A single count supports this clone. V and J are TRBV20-1 and TRBJ1-5; D remains ambiguous. Germline V CDR1 and CDR2: DFQATT, SNEGSKA (reference sequence). The V gene lost 2 bases and the J gene lost 4 bases, with 3 bases spanning the gap. The CDR3 has 11 amino acids. CDR3 amino acids: CSARLNQPQHF. The DNA of the CDR3 is TGCAGTGCTAGACTAAATCAGCCCCAGCATTTT.

This clone was seen a single time. The chain joins TRBV5-4 to TRBJ1-1; D not certain. V lost 0 bases and J lost 1, with 7 bases in between. Germline V gene data show CDR1 as SGHNT and CDR2 as YYREEE (reference sequence). This CDR3 is built from 14 residues. CDR3 DNA: TGTGCCAGCAGCTTGGAGGCGGGGAACACTGAAGCTTTCTTT. Residues: CASSLEAGNTEAFF.

V and J are TRBV18 and TRBJ2-7; D not resolved. This CDR3 is built from 12 residues. In germline, CDR1 is KGHSH, CDR2 LQKENI. Trimming cost V 2 bases and J 4 bases, with 6 bases left between them. For the CDR3, the DNA is TGTGCCAGCTCACCAGGGCGATACGAGCAGTACTTC. Translation gives CASSPGRYEQYF.

The chain is built from TRBV6-5 and TRBJ2-1, with a possible D match to TRBD2 (6 bases). The CDR3 length is 12 residues. Looked up from germline, CDR1 is MNHEY and CDR2 is SVGAGI. Trimming removed 8 bases from V and 3 bases from J, with 8 bases in between. The CDR3 loop is CASGLNYNEQFF. In DNA, the CDR3 is TGTGCCAGCGGACTAAACTACAATGAGCAGTTCTTC.

The chain recombines TRBV2 with TRBJ1-1; 7 nucleotides line up with TRBD1. The CDR3 totals 14 residues. V shed 6 bases, J shed 6 bases, and the junction held 10 bases outside the gene matches. CDR1 is SNHLY and CDR2 is FYNNEI in the germline V gene. The chain's CDR3 is CASSLGQALAEAFF. Written as DNA, the CDR3 is TGTGCCAGCAGCCTAGGACAGGCTTTGGCTGAAGCTTTCTTT. The whole variable domain, remainder taken from reference TRBV2 and TRBJ1-1, is EPEVTQTPSHQVTQMGQEVILRCVPISNHLYFYWYRQILGQKVEFLVSFYNNEISEKSEIFDDQFSVERPDGSNFTLKIRSTKLEDSAMYFCASSLGQALAEAFFGQGTRLTVV.